This T cell receptor beta chain was retrieved from a study of cytomegalovirus exposure and HLA in healthy donors. Study-wide points: Cytomegalovirus status, reportedly, was diagnosed with high specificity and sensitivity by the classifier.

The CDR3 is 16 residues long. The junction had 8 bases not matched to a gene; V was cut back by 4 bases and J by 2 bases. Germline V lookup: CDR1 SGHRS, CDR2 YFSETQ. On this clone: Its antigen is undetermined.

Method: immunoSEQ multiplex PCR; TCRdb's copy keeps in-frame clones and lacks some. The sample lists some 250,000 clones; approximately 84% were seen once. V gene TRBV5-1 combines with J gene TRBJ1-4; TRBD1 aligns across 7 bases. This receptor was obtained from a woman in her 30s in good health and CMV-seropositive. The sample was PBMCs. DNA of the CDR3: TGCGCCAGCAGCCTGACAGGGACGGCGACTAATGAAAAACTGTTTTTT. Its translation is CASSLTGTATNEKLFF.